The T cell receptor beta chain under discussion was sequenced for a study of cytomegalovirus exposure and HLA in healthy donors. PCR involved 60 Vbeta and 13 Jbeta primers. Sequencing used immunoSEQ multiplex PCR; TCRdb keeps in-frame clones, though not all of them. This table holds around 180,000 clones, over 75% found once. From germline, CDR1 is SGDLS and CDR2 YYNGEE. The J segment lost 8 bases and the V segment lost 4 bases, leaving 5 bases of the junction unmatched. The CDR3 spans 15 residues. Everyone who donated was a healthy bone marrow donor. Source material: PBMCs. The clonotype originates from a woman aged 45-65 years in good health and CMV-seronegative. This chain links TRBV9 with TRBJ2-1; 14 positions match TRBD2. CDR3 protein: CASSSGTSGRDEQFF. For the CDR3, the DNA is TGTGCCAGCAGCTCCGGGACTAGCGGGAGAGATGAGCAGTTCTTC.